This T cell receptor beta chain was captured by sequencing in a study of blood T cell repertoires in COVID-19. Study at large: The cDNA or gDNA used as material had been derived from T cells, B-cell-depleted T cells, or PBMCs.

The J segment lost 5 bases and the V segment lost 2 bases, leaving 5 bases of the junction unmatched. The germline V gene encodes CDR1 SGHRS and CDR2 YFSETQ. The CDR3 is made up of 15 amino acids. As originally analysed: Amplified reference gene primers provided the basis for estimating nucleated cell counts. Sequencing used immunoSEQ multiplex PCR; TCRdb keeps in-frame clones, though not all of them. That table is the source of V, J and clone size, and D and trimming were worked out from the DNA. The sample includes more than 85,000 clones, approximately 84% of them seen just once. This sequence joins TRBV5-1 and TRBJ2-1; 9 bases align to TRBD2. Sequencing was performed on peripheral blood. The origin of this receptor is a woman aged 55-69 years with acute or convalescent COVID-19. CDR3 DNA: TGCGCCAGCAGCTTCGGCCTAGCGGGGCACAATGAGCAGTTCTTC. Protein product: CASSFGLAGHNEQFF.